This entry lists 13 T cell receptor beta chains sequenced from one sample in a study of monozygotic twins with inflammatory bowel disease. TCRdb reprocessed the 5' RACE reads, with one entry per CDR3 protein and no DNA. The sample spans about 140,000 distinct CDR3 sequences; the ten largest clones claim 2% to 2.5%. Sequenced input: blood. The receptors come from a human donor with ulcerative colitis or Crohn's disease, or a healthy co-twin of an affected twin (not recorded which).

The rearrangement joins TRBV19 to TRBJ1-6; TCRdb selects TRBD1, and the lack of DNA leaves this call unchecked. CDR3 length: 13 amino acids. In germline, CDR1 is LNHDA, CDR2 SQIVND (reference sequence). CDR3: CASSMTGYSPLHF. The variable domain in full, completed from reference TRBV19 and TRBJ1-6, reads DGGITQSPKYLFRKEGQNVTLSCEQNLNHDAMYWYRQDPGQGLRLIYYSQIVNDFQKGDIAEGYSVSREKKESFPLTVTSAQKNPTAFYLCASSMTGYSPLHFGNGTRLTVT.

The rearrangement links TRBV18 to TRBJ1-6; TCRdb's D call, TRBD1, is unchecked because there is no DNA. This CDR3 is built from 15 residues. Germline lookup yields CDR1 KGHSH and CDR2 LQKENI. The CDR3 reads CASSPDAGGVSPLHF. Based on the CDR3 plus reference TRBV18 and TRBJ1-6, the full variable domain is NAGVMQNPRHLVRRRGQEARLRCSPMKGHSHVYWYRQLPEEGLKFMVYLQKENIIDESGMPKERFSAEFPKEGPSILRIQQVVRGDSAAYFCASSPDAGGVSPLHFGNGTRLTVT.

The chain couples TRBV6-2 or TRBV6-3 to TRBJ2-5; TCRdb returns TRBD2, unconfirmable since there is no DNA. This CDR3 region has 15 residues. From germline, CDR1 is MNHEY and CDR2 SVGEGT. This chain's CDR3 is CASSFFGLAQETQYF.

The rearrangement joins TRBV4-1 to TRBJ2-5; TCRdb's D call of TRBD1 is untestable without DNA. CDR1 is MGHRA and CDR2 is YSYEKL in the germline V gene. The CDR3 totals 16 residues. The CDR3 spells CASSQEPGLVQETQYF.

The chain is built from TRBV20-1 and TRBJ1-1; the D gene TCRdb calls, TRBD1, cannot be checked with no DNA. The CDR3 has 13 amino acids. Germline V gene lookup returns CDR1 DFQATT and CDR2 SNEGSKA (reference sequence). The CDR3 loop reads CSANLQGKAEAFF.

The V call is TRBV20-1, the J call TRBJ2-5; TCRdb names TRBD1, which stays unverified in the absence of DNA. In germline, CDR1 is DFQATT, CDR2 SNEGSKA (reference sequence). This CDR3 contains 14 residues. The CDR3 sequence is CSARTPSGGETQYF.

V is TRBV10-3 and J is TRBJ2-4; absent DNA, TCRdb's TRBD1 call cannot be checked. Germline V lookup: CDR1 ENHRY, CDR2 SYGVKD. There are 14 residues in the CDR3. CDR3 protein: CAISTDRAKNIQYF.

This sequence joins TRBV18 and TRBJ2-1; as DNA is missing, the TRBD1 call by TCRdb cannot be tested. The CDR3 extends over 16 amino acids. In germline, CDR1 is KGHSH, CDR2 LQKENI. This chain's CDR3 is CASSPNGGGPWNEQFF.

The V gene is TRBV5-1, the J gene TRBJ2-2; absent DNA, TCRdb's TRBD1 call cannot be checked. Germline CDR1 SGHRS, CDR2 YFSETQ. The CDR3 has 18 amino acids. CDR3 loop: CASSQQGQGAGNTGELFF. The variable domain in full, with the rest retrieved from reference TRBV5-1 and TRBJ2-2, is KAGVTQTPRYLIKTRGQQVTLSCSPISGHRSVSWYQQTPGQGLQFLFEYFSETQRNKGNFPGRFSGRQFSNSRSEMNVSTLELGDSALYLCASSQQGQGAGNTGELFFGEGSRLTVL.

The chain couples TRBV7-8 to TRBJ2-3; TCRdb proposes TRBD2, but this gene call is untestable without DNA. CDR1 is SGHVS and CDR2 is FQNEAQ in the germline V gene. CDR3 size: 16 residues. The chain's CDR3 is CASTSATRRSTDTQYF.

V usage is TRBV12-3 or TRBV12-4 and J usage is TRBJ1-1. The CDR3 spans 13 residues. CDR3: CASSLGSGGKAFF.

The chain employs TRBV20-1 and TRBJ2-5; TCRdb proposes TRBD2, but this gene call is untestable without DNA. Germline V gives CDR1 DFQATT, CDR2 SNEGSKA (reference sequence). The CDR3 runs 13 residues. The CDR3 loop reads CSARDQRTQIQYF.

The rearrangement links TRBV3-1 to TRBJ2-7; the D gene TCRdb calls, TRBD2, cannot be checked with no DNA. Germline CDR1 reads LGHDT; CDR2 reads YNNKEL (reference sequence). The CDR3 runs 16 residues. This CDR3 is CASSQAPGGPTYEQYF.